This record looks at one TCR beta chain sequence and its context. The antigen is unknown. The sample, around 9.9 milliliters of peripheral blood, was drawn from each donor. This record comes from a study of blood T cells in healthy people across ages. Primed by a sample-barcoded 5' primer and a J-beta primer mix, a second PCR proceeded for roughly 7 to 11 cycles. TCRdb processed the 5' RACE reads anew with MiXCR; each CDR3 protein has one entry. The repertoire holds about 970,000 distinct CDR3 sequences, with around 54% as singletons. This CDR3 region has 18 residues. Germline CDR1 reads DFQATT; CDR2 reads SNEGSKA (reference sequence). Germline trimming cut 5 bases from V and 0 bases from J; bases unmatched to any gene: 16. Points from the study as a whole: The fall in TCR beta diversity per million T cells was roughly linear with age.

Sequenced input: blood. The chain carries TRBV20-1 and TRBJ2-4; 7 bases are a match to TRBD2. The clonotype originates from a woman aged 55-75 years in good health. The CDR3: CSADSFGLVGTAKNIQYF. The CDR3, as DNA: TGCAGTGCTGACTCCTTCGGACTAGTGGGGACAGCCAAAAACATTCAGTACTTC.